This T cell receptor (beta chain) was found in a study of regulatory T cells in long-lasting Graves disease. The CDR3 totals 14 residues. J lost 0 bases, V lost 6 bases, and 4 bases had no gene match. In building TCR beta libraries, iRepertoire HTBI primers were used together with Arm-PCR of CDR3 regions. TCRdb processed the multiplex PCR reads anew with MiXCR; each CDR3 protein has one entry. The repertoire has fewer than 650,000 distinct CDR3 sequences, roughly 16% of them found once; the top ten carry around 12%. This clonotype was detected many times. Sample time point: newly diagnosed GD, antithyroid drugs for less than 3 months. Extracted PBMC RNA gave rise to the TCR library. Another study also made use of these data, one on T cells in Graves' hyperthyroidism and ophthalmopathy.

The sequence was collected from a man between 18 and 29 years old with Graves disease. The chain has TRBV12-3 or TRBV12-4 and TRBJ1-1; 7 bases fit TRBD1. The sample in question was peripheral blood mononuclear cells (PBMCs), obtained at new diagnosis, from a patient treated with antithyroid drugs. The CDR3 loop reads CASRSTGLNTEAFF. The CDR3 nucleotides read TGTGCCAGCAGGTCGACAGGGTTGAACACTGAAGCTTTCTTT.